The rows below give T cell receptor beta chains drawn from one sample of a study of blood T cell repertoires in COVID-19. Some clones are missing from TCRdb's copy, which holds only in-frame ones; the method was immunoSEQ multiplex PCR. The sample holds approximately 270,000 clones; around 89% are singletons and the top ten take more than 0.75%. Sequenced material: peripheral blood. All receptors come from a man aged 30 to 39 with acute or convalescent COVID-19. Both conserved end residues are part of each CDR3. The order of the fields is J gene, clone size, D gene, V gene, CDR3 protein, CDR3 DNA. D genes are given only for firm matches. Clone sizes are given selectively: once, few, many, or a class where the clone is expanded.

J gene: TRBJ2-2
clone size: .
D gene: TRBD1
V gene: TRBV28
CDR3 protein: CAIDKGQLNTGELFF
CDR3 DNA: TGTGCCATCGACAAGGGACAGCTAAACACCGGGGAGCTGTTTTTT

J gene: TRBJ1-3
clone size: .
D gene: TRBD1
V gene: TRBV7-9
CDR3 protein: CASSLDRQGAGNTIYF
CDR3 DNA: TGTGCCAGCAGCTTAGATCGACAGGGTGCCGGAAACACCATATATTTT

J gene: TRBJ2-3
clone size: .
D gene: TRBD1
V gene: TRBV7-8
CDR3 protein: CASSLEGTGRSHTQYF
CDR3 DNA: TGTGCCAGCAGCTTGGAAGGGACAGGGAGGAGCCATACGCAGTATTTT

J gene: TRBJ2-1
clone size: .
D gene: .
V gene: TRBV18
CDR3 protein: CASAPGLEGEQFF
CDR3 DNA: TGTGCCAGCGCTCCGGGACTGGAGGGTGAGCAGTTCTTC

J gene: TRBJ1-2
clone size: .
D gene: .
V gene: TRBV6-6
CDR3 protein: CASSTDTTRGYTF
CDR3 DNA: TGTGCCAGCAGTACGGACACTACACGAGGCTACACCTTC

J gene: TRBJ2-7
clone size: once
D gene: .
V gene: TRBV19
CDR3 protein: CASSIGSQGLTGYEQYF
CDR3 DNA: TGTGCCAGTAGTATTGGCTCACAGGGCTTAACAGGCTACGAGCAGTACTTC

J gene: TRBJ1-4
clone size: .
D gene: .
V gene: TRBV6-5
CDR3 protein: CASSYLESKEKLFF
CDR3 DNA: TGTGCCAGCAGTTATTTGGAGAGTAAGGAAAAACTGTTTTTT

J gene: TRBJ2-7
clone size: .
D gene: .
V gene: TRBV12-5
CDR3 protein: CASGLDPGDEQYF
CDR3 DNA: TGTGCTAGTGGTTTGGACCCAGGCGACGAGCAGTACTTC

J gene: TRBJ1-3
clone size: .
D gene: .
V gene: TRBV7-2
CDR3 protein: CASSPYLSSGNTIYF
CDR3 DNA: TGTGCCAGCAGTCCTTATCTCAGCTCTGGAAACACCATATATTTT

J gene: TRBJ2-1
clone size: .
D gene: TRBD2
V gene: TRBV28
CDR3 protein: CASKIAGPSYNEQFF
CDR3 DNA: TGTGCCAGCAAAATAGCGGGCCCTTCCTACAATGAGCAGTTCTTC

J gene: TRBJ2-7
clone size: .
D gene: TRBD2
V gene: TRBV10-1
CDR3 protein: CASSAGLAVIPYEQYF
CDR3 DNA: TGCGCCAGCAGCGCCGGACTAGCGGTGATCCCCTACGAGCAGTACTTC

J gene: TRBJ2-7
clone size: .
D gene: TRBD1
V gene: TRBV7-2
CDR3 protein: CASSSGQGASYEQYF
CDR3 DNA: TGTGCCAGCAGCTCTGGACAGGGAGCCTCCTACGAGCAGTACTTC

J gene: TRBJ2-5
clone size: .
D gene: TRBD2
V gene: TRBV24-1
CDR3 protein: CATSDPGTSGGASETQYF
CDR3 DNA: TGTGCCACCAGTGATCCGGGGACTAGCGGGGGGGCCTCTGAGACCCAGTACTTC

J gene: TRBJ2-5
clone size: .
D gene: TRBD2
V gene: TRBV28
CDR3 protein: CASSFPLAGQETQYF
CDR3 DNA: TGTGCCAGCAGTTTCCCCCTAGCGGGACAAGAGACCCAGTACTTC

J gene: TRBJ1-2
clone size: .
D gene: TRBD1
V gene: TRBV28
CDR3 protein: CASSSSGTGTSYGYTF
CDR3 DNA: TGTGCCAGCAGTTCCTCCGGGACAGGGACGTCCTATGGCTACACCTTC

J gene: TRBJ1-5
clone size: few
D gene: TRBD1
V gene: TRBV19
CDR3 protein: CASTLQGAPQPQHF
CDR3 DNA: TGTGCCAGCACTCTACAGGGGGCCCCTCAGCCCCAGCATTTT

J gene: TRBJ2-1
clone size: .
D gene: .
V gene: TRBV5-1
CDR3 protein: CASSLEALNEQFF
CDR3 DNA: TGCGCCAGCAGCTTGGAAGCGCTTAATGAGCAGTTCTTC

J gene: TRBJ1-4
clone size: .
D gene: .
V gene: TRBV4-1
CDR3 protein: CASREDRLNEKLFF
CDR3 DNA: TGCGCCAGCAGGGAGGACAGACTTAATGAAAAACTGTTTTTT

J gene: TRBJ1-1
clone size: .
D gene: TRBD1
V gene: TRBV12-3/TRBV12-4
CDR3 protein: CASSRQGLTEAFF
CDR3 DNA: TGTGCCAGCAGTCGACAGGGGTTAACTGAAGCTTTCTTT

J gene: TRBJ2-7
clone size: .
D gene: TRBD1
V gene: TRBV25-1
CDR3 protein: CASSDSGTGGFEQYF
CDR3 DNA: TGTGCCAGCAGTGACTCCGGGACAGGGGGCTTCGAGCAGTACTTC

J gene: TRBJ2-1
clone size: .
D gene: .
V gene: TRBV7-2
CDR3 protein: CASSRGGYNEQFF
CDR3 DNA: TGTGCCAGCAGCCGAGGTGGATACAATGAGCAGTTCTTC

J gene: TRBJ1-4
clone size: .
D gene: .
V gene: TRBV7-8
CDR3 protein: CASSLPDRPTNEKLFF
CDR3 DNA: TGTGCCAGCAGCTTACCGGACAGACCAACTAATGAAAAACTGTTTTTT

J gene: TRBJ1-1
clone size: .
D gene: TRBD1
V gene: TRBV30
CDR3 protein: CAWIPTGTGGSITEAFF
CDR3 DNA: TGTGCCTGGATCCCGACCGGGACAGGGGGCTCGATCACTGAAGCTTTCTTT

J gene: TRBJ1-3
clone size: .
D gene: .
V gene: TRBV19
CDR3 protein: CASSKRDSGNTIYF
CDR3 DNA: TGTGCCAGTAGTAAGAGGGATTCTGGAAACACCATATATTTT

J gene: TRBJ1-1
clone size: once
D gene: .
V gene: TRBV6-6
CDR3 protein: CAARSGMNTEAFF
CDR3 DNA: TGTGCCGCACGGTCAGGCATGAACACTGAAGCTTTCTTT

J gene: TRBJ1-5
clone size: .
D gene: .
V gene: TRBV28
CDR3 protein: CASKLNNQPQHF
CDR3 DNA: TGTGCCAGCAAATTAAACAACCAGCCCCAGCATTTT

J gene: TRBJ1-3
clone size: .
D gene: .
V gene: TRBV30
CDR3 protein: CAWSTGSSGNTIYF
CDR3 DNA: TGTGCCTGGTCCACAGGGAGCTCTGGAAACACCATATATTTT

J gene: TRBJ1-1
clone size: .
D gene: TRBD1
V gene: TRBV6-7
CDR3 protein: CASSYSKGGVPGTEAFF
CDR3 DNA: TGTGCCAGCAGTTACTCGAAAGGGGGCGTCCCTGGAACTGAAGCTTTCTTT

J gene: TRBJ2-3
clone size: .
D gene: TRBD2
V gene: TRBV5-1
CDR3 protein: CASSLGRETDTQYF
CDR3 DNA: TGCGCCAGCAGCCTGGGGCGGGAGACAGATACGCAGTATTTT

J gene: TRBJ2-7
clone size: .
D gene: TRBD2
V gene: TRBV3-1/TRBV3-2
CDR3 protein: CASSRASGNYEQYF
CDR3 DNA: TGTGCCAGCAGCCGGGCTAGCGGGAACTACGAGCAGTACTTC

J gene: TRBJ2-3
clone size: .
D gene: .
V gene: TRBV28
CDR3 protein: CASGSLNTQYF
CDR3 DNA: TGTGCCAGCGGGAGCCTTAATACGCAGTATTTT

J gene: TRBJ1-5
clone size: .
D gene: .
V gene: TRBV6-5
CDR3 protein: CASTPLNSNQPQHF
CDR3 DNA: TGTGCCAGCACCCCCTTAAATAGCAATCAGCCCCAGCATTTT

J gene: TRBJ2-2
clone size: .
D gene: .
V gene: TRBV6-5
CDR3 protein: CASSYSPGGGSGELFF
CDR3 DNA: TGTGCCAGCAGTTACTCGCCAGGGGGAGGTAGCGGGGAGCTGTTTTTT

J gene: TRBJ1-3
clone size: .
D gene: .
V gene: TRBV6-5
CDR3 protein: CASSSSVSSGNTIYF
CDR3 DNA: TGTGCCAGCAGTTCCTCAGTGAGCTCTGGAAACACCATATATTTT

J gene: TRBJ2-7
clone size: once
D gene: .
V gene: TRBV4-1
CDR3 protein: CASSQVDSSYEQYF
CDR3 DNA: TGCGCCAGCAGCCAAGTGGACAGCTCCTACGAGCAGTACTTC

J gene: TRBJ1-5
clone size: .
D gene: TRBD1
V gene: TRBV11-2
CDR3 protein: CASSLLGTGNSNQPQHF
CDR3 DNA: TGTGCCAGCAGCTTACTCGGGACAGGGAATAGCAATCAGCCCCAGCATTTT

J gene: TRBJ2-3
clone size: .
D gene: TRBD1
V gene: TRBV30
CDR3 protein: CAWSAPGGGTDTQYF
CDR3 DNA: TGTGCCTGGAGTGCTCCAGGGGGCGGCACAGATACGCAGTATTTT

J gene: TRBJ1-1
clone size: .
D gene: TRBD1
V gene: TRBV27
CDR3 protein: CASSLSGQGTEAFF
CDR3 DNA: TGTGCCAGCAGTCTAAGCGGACAGGGCACCGAAGCTTTCTTT

J gene: TRBJ2-3
clone size: few
D gene: TRBD2
V gene: TRBV2
CDR3 protein: CASSFLAGGADTQYF
CDR3 DNA: TGTGCCAGCAGCTTTTTAGCGGGAGGGGCAGATACGCAGTATTTT

J gene: TRBJ2-5
clone size: .
D gene: .
V gene: TRBV7-3
CDR3 protein: CASSPQYRAKTQYF
CDR3 DNA: TGTGCCAGCAGCCCACAGTACAGGGCTAAGACCCAGTACTTC

J gene: TRBJ1-2
clone size: .
D gene: .
V gene: TRBV9
CDR3 protein: CASSVGEGAGRAYYGYTF
CDR3 DNA: TGTGCCAGCAGCGTCGGAGAAGGTGCAGGGAGGGCTTACTATGGCTACACCTTC

J gene: TRBJ1-2
clone size: few
D gene: .
V gene: TRBV19
CDR3 protein: CASRNQGGKLGYTF
CDR3 DNA: TGTGCCAGTAGAAACCAAGGGGGAAAGTTAGGCTACACCTTC

J gene: TRBJ1-3
clone size: .
D gene: .
V gene: TRBV18
CDR3 protein: CASSPTLRTTTHSGNTIYF
CDR3 DNA: TGTGCCAGCTCACCTACTCTGAGGACAACCACTCACTCTGGAAACACCATATATTTT

J gene: TRBJ1-4
clone size: once
D gene: .
V gene: TRBV5-5
CDR3 protein: CASSLGAQTNEKLFF
CDR3 DNA: TGTGCCAGCAGCTTGGGTGCACAGACTAATGAAAAACTGTTTTTT

J gene: TRBJ1-1
clone size: once
D gene: .
V gene: TRBV28
CDR3 protein: CAVTGGAMNTEAFF
CDR3 DNA: TGTGCCGTCACTGGGGGGGCGATGAACACTGAAGCTTTCTTT

J gene: TRBJ2-2
clone size: .
D gene: .
V gene: TRBV7-2
CDR3 protein: CASSRQGNTGELFF
CDR3 DNA: TGTGCCAGCAGTCGCCAGGGGAACACCGGGGAGCTGTTTTTT

J gene: TRBJ2-3
clone size: .
D gene: .
V gene: TRBV27
CDR3 protein: CASGLGGGLDTQYF
CDR3 DNA: TGTGCCAGCGGCTTAGGGGGGGGCCTTGATACGCAGTATTTT

J gene: TRBJ2-5
clone size: once
D gene: TRBD2
V gene: TRBV2
CDR3 protein: CASSGTLTSVGGETQYF
CDR3 DNA: TGTGCCAGCAGTGGCACATTAACTAGCGTGGGAGGGGAGACCCAGTACTTC

J gene: TRBJ2-1
clone size: .
D gene: TRBD2
V gene: TRBV20-1
CDR3 protein: CSASSPLAVWNEQFF
CDR3 DNA: TGCAGTGCTAGTTCCCCTCTAGCGGTTTGGAATGAGCAGTTCTTC

J gene: TRBJ2-7
clone size: few
D gene: TRBD1
V gene: TRBV7-9
CDR3 protein: CASSSRRQGEYEQYF
CDR3 DNA: TGTGCCAGCAGCTCCCGACGACAGGGGGAGTACGAGCAGTACTTC

J gene: TRBJ1-2
clone size: .
D gene: .
V gene: TRBV6-5
CDR3 protein: CASTRVSSYGYTF
CDR3 DNA: TGTGCCAGCACGAGGGTTTCATCCTATGGCTACACCTTC

J gene: TRBJ1-4
clone size: .
D gene: TRBD1
V gene: TRBV10-2
CDR3 protein: CASRGQGPNEKLFF
CDR3 DNA: TGCGCCAGCAGAGGACAGGGTCCTAATGAAAAACTGTTTTTT

J gene: TRBJ1-3
clone size: .
D gene: TRBD1
V gene: TRBV7-9
CDR3 protein: CASSPQGQTGNTIYF
CDR3 DNA: TGTGCCAGCAGCCCACAGGGGCAGACTGGAAACACCATATATTTT

J gene: TRBJ2-3
clone size: .
D gene: TRBD1
V gene: TRBV3-1/TRBV3-2
CDR3 protein: CASSQGFWAGGGPDTQYF
CDR3 DNA: TGTGCCAGCAGCCAAGGTTTTTGGGCAGGGGGCGGCCCAGATACGCAGTATTTT